This T cell receptor beta chain is drawn from a study of blood T cell repertoires in COVID-19. About the study: Samples taken during acute and convalescent COVID-19 were collected in the United States, Italy and Spain.

Per the authors' pipeline: Reference gene primers were amplified, and this amplification served to estimate nucleated cell counts. Repertoires were generated with immunoSEQ multiplex PCR, while TCRdb's copy carries only in-frame clones and drops some. From that table come the V and J calls and clone size; the DNA was used to work out D and trimming. The table has some 180,000 clones, 60% to 80% seen once. The clonotype comes from a man in his 60s who had been exposed to COVID-19. Sequencing was done on a sample of PBMCs or T cells enriched from blood (not recorded which).

The CDR3 here is CASSFGPQFHEQYF. CDR3 in DNA: TGTGCCAGCAGTTTTGGTCCACAGTTTCACGAGCAGTACTTC. The chain employs TRBV28 and TRBJ2-7; D is undetermined. Trimming cost V 3 bases and J 5 bases, with 14 bases left between them. CDR3 length: 14 amino acids. The germline CDR1 and CDR2 sequences are MDHEN and SYDVKM. The complete variable domain, with remaining parts taken from reference TRBV28 and TRBJ2-7, reads DVKVTQSSRYLVKRTGEKVFLECVQDMDHENMFWYRQDPGLGLRLIYFSYDVKMKEKGDIPEGYSVSREKKERFSLILESASTNQTSMYLCASSFGPQFHEQYFGPGTRLTVT.